The sequence of this TCR beta chain was determined in a study of blood T cell repertoires in COVID-19 (dated by TCRdb to the early 2020s). Describing the broader study: Collaborator samples came from the United States, Italy and Spain and covered acute and convalescent phases of COVID-19. The prospective study material was composed of cDNA or gDNA derived from T cells, B-cell-depleted T cells, or PBMCs. The dataset comprised deeply sampled blood TCRbeta repertoires from subjects exposed to, actively infected with, or recovered from COVID-19. The repertoires were made available in a free public database intended to serve as a resource for research on the immune response to SARS-CoV-2. Samples came from the ongoing ImmuneRACE study (first 160 participants) plus 1,254 subjects from 6 global collaborators. A de-identified subject ID, COVID-19 status, age in years and sex were almost always included in the sample metadata. HLA class I and class II types, where available, came from metadata supplied by the sample provider rather than from assay-based typing.

From the cysteine up to the phenylalanine, the CDR3 has a length of 16 residues. Only the CDR3 portion is preserved as DNA: 48 bases, with reading frame beginning at the first base. The germline V gene specifies SGHVT as CDR1 and SQSDAQ as CDR2. V is shortened by 1 base, J by 0 bases, and the region joining them spans 12 bases. The immunoSEQ Assay, a bias-controlled multiplex PCR, was used to amplify TCRbeta CDR3 regions from genomic DNA. In the source study's methods: Within the assay, amplification of reference gene primers was used to estimate how many nucleated cells each sample contained. To quantify the absolute abundance of each unique TCRbeta CDR3 rearrangement, sequence reads were collapsed and filtered. For each sample, productive Simpson clonality was calculated as the square root of Simpson's diversity index across productive rearrangements. TCRdb's version of the immuneACCESS table is confined to in-frame rearrangements and falls short of the full clone set. An unresolved V gene accounts for under half of the shortfall where checked; the remainder is of unknown origin. The DNA was the basis for D and trimming; V, J and clone size are from that table. For this sample there are about 250,000 clones; about nine tenths appear just once. In total, the top ten clones hold roughly 16% of the sample.

In the case of this clone: The antigen it binds to is not known. No much larger clonotype is one base removed from it; base qualities were not supplied.

Participants in the prospective study were enrolled through a virtual design, were aged roughly 18 to 95 years, and lived in approximately 25 United States geographic areas. Cohort assignment in the prospective study relied on participant-reported clinical history from a screening survey and a study questionnaire. Recovered participants in ImmuneRACE Cohort 3 were defined as having two consecutive negative NP/OP PCR tests, clearance from a healthcare professional, or resolution of symptoms. Each participant in the prospective study had whole blood, serum and a nasopharyngeal or oropharyngeal swab collected by mobile phlebotomists. Prospective study participants could optionally give additional blood draws and questionnaires over a roughly 2-month period. Before DNA extraction, prospective study blood samples were shipped either frozen or at room temperature. Points the paper makes about the study in general: The amount of clinical and demographic metadata varied by source and participant and was provided uncurated.

The specimen sequenced was PBMCs or T cells enriched from blood (not recorded which). The chain is made from TRBV7-4 and TRBJ1-2; TRBD1 is a possible D gene, resting on 6 matching bases. This sequence originates from a man between 18 and 35 years old who had recovered from COVID-19. The DNA is as follows: TGTGCCAGCAGCTTAGAATGGCGGGGGCCTAACTATGGCTACACCTTC. Its translation is CASSLEWRGPNYGYTF.